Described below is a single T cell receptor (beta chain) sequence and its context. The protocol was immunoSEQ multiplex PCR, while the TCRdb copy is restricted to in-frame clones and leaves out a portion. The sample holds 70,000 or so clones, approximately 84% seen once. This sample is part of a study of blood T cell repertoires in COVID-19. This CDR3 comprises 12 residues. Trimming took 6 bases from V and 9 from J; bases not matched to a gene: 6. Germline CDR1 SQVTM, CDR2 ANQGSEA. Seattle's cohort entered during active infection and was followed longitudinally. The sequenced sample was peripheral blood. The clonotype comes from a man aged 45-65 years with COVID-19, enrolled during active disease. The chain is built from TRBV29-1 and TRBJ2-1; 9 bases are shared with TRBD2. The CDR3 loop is CSVLGLAPEQFF. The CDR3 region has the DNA TGCAGCGTACTAGGACTAGCGCCTGAGCAGTTCTTC.